Shown below are 11 T cell receptor beta chains from a single sample sequenced in a study of blood T cells in healthy people across ages. Next came a second PCR, run for about 7 to 12 cycles, which used a sample-barcoded 5' primer along with a J-beta primer mix. TCRdb re-derived calls from the 5' RACE reads in MiXCR, one entry per CDR3 protein. The data contain about 510,000 distinct CDR3 sequences, about a quarter of them seen just once; the ten biggest clones take up 3.6%. These data are also associated with another study on T cells of mothers and their children.

The sample was blood. These receptor sequences come from a boy aged 2-9 years in good health.

The sample holds many counts of this clonotype. The chain employs TRBV5-5 and TRBJ2-7; TRBD2 agrees at 10 bases. Per the germline V gene, CDR1 is SGHKS and CDR2 is YYEKEE (reference sequence). The CDR3 consists of 20 residues. Unmatched junction bases numbered 26, after V lost 4 bases and J lost 7 bases. The CDR3, as DNA: TGTGCCAGCAGCCCGGTGGGAGTGTGGCTAGCGGGAGTTCCCCCAGGGGAGCAGTACTTC. The encoded protein is CASSPVGVWLAGVPPGEQYF. The variable domain in full, with the rest retrieved from reference TRBV5-5 and TRBJ2-7, is DAGVTQSPTHLIKTRGQQVTLRCSPISGHKSVSWYQQVLGQGPQFIFQYYEKEERGRGNFPDRFSARQFPNYSSELNVNALLLGDSALYLCASSPVGVWLAGVPPGEQYFGPGTRLTVT.

This clonotype was counted many times. This chain joins TRBV7-9 and TRBJ2-3, with D unclear. Germline loops: CDR1 SEHNR, CDR2 FQNEAQ (reference sequence). With 2 bases removed from V and 5 bases from J, the gap between germline ends came to 8 bases. CDR3 length: 13 amino acids. CDR3 in amino acids: CASSLTAQDTQYF. The CDR3 DNA reads TGTGCCAGCAGCTTAACAGCTCAAGATACGCAGTATTTT.

This clonotype came up a few times. The rearrangement links TRBV7-9 to TRBJ1-2; weak D call: TRBD1 (6 bases). CDR1 and CDR2 from the germline V gene are SEHNR and FQNEAQ (reference sequence). CDR3 length equals 13 residues. Trimming cost V 6 bases and J 4 bases, with 12 bases left between them. The CDR3 region has the DNA TGTGCCAGCAGTCCGGACAGTCTCTATGGCTACACCTTC. This encodes CASSPDSLYGYTF. Supplemented by reference TRBV7-9 and TRBJ1-2, the full variable domain reads DTGVSQNPRHKITKRGQNVTFRCDPISEHNRLYWYRQTLGQGPEFLTYFQNEAQLEKSRLLSDRFSAERPKGSFSTLEIQRTEQGDSAMYLCASSPDSLYGYTFGSGTRLTVV.

This clonotype occurred a few times. This rearrangement joins TRBV25-1 to TRBJ2-7; 9 bases map to TRBD1. This CDR3 is built from 16 residues. V gave up 4 bases and J gave up 1 base; unmatched junction bases: 8. Germline V lookup: CDR1 MGHDK, CDR2 SYGVNS. CDR3 in DNA: TGTGCCAGCAGTGCCCCCCCCGGGACAGGGTCCTACGAGCAGTACTTC. It encodes CASSAPPGTGSYEQYF.

This clonotype has a handful of counts. The chain joins TRBV13 to TRBJ1-6, with 10 bases lining up with TRBD1. The V gene's germline CDR1 is PRHDT and CDR2 FYEKMQ (reference sequence). The CDR3 is made up of 16 amino acids. After removal of 4 bases from V and 10 bases from J, the junction contained 10 bases not matched to a gene. The CDR3 bases are TGTGCCAGCAGCTCAGGGGGACAGGGGTTCGGGTCACCCCTCCACTTT. Protein: CASSSGGQGFGSPLHF.

This clonotype was seen a few times. V gene TRBV20-1 combines with J gene TRBJ2-7; 9 nucleotides align to TRBD2. Germline V gene lookup returns CDR1 DFQATT and CDR2 SNEGSKA (reference sequence). With 5 bases clipped from V and 0 bases from J, the junction kept 5 bases outside the gene matches. This CDR3 is 14 amino acids long. CDR3 in DNA: TGCAGTGCTTCTAGCGGGACAACCTCCTACGAGCAGTACTTC. It encodes CSASSGTTSYEQYF.

The table lists this clonotype with a few counts. This chain connects TRBV29-1 to TRBJ2-3; 9 bases agree with TRBD1. The junction had 5 bases not matched to a gene; V was cut back by 6 bases and J by 1 base. Germline V CDR1 and CDR2: SQVTM, ANQGSEA. The CDR3 is 14 amino acids. The CDR3 DNA follows: TGCAGCGTGCACACAGGGGGCGGCACAGATACGCAGTATTTT. Translating gives CSVHTGGGTDTQYF.

The chain carries TRBV6-1 and TRBJ2-5, with D tentatively TRBD2 (7 bases). The end of the DNA aligns better with TRBJ2-1, so the J call may be wrong. This CDR3 has 16 residues. Looked up from germline, CDR1 is MNHNS and CDR2 is SASEGT. The CDR3 sequence: CASSASGGRLDNEQFF. The CDR3 DNA sequence: TGTGCCAGCAGCGCATCCGGGGGGCGGCTAGACAATGAGCAGTTCTTC.

There are a few counts of this clonotype. The chain combines TRBV7-6 with TRBJ2-5; 13 bases fit TRBD2. CDR1 and CDR2 from the germline V gene are SGHVS and FNYEAQ. The CDR3 is 16 amino acids. Trimming removed 4 bases from V and 3 bases from J; junction bases left unmatched: 5. As DNA, the CDR3 is TGTGCCAGCAGCTCGGGACTAGCGGGGTTCGAAGAGACCCAGTACTTC. As protein: CASSSGLAGFEETQYF.

In its sample, this clonotype was seen many times. The gene calls are TRBV5-1 and TRBJ2-5, with D possibly TRBD2 on 7 matching bases. V gave up 5 bases and J gave up 5 bases, with 13 bases separating them. This CDR3 spans 13 amino acids. The germline V gene encodes CDR1 SGHRS and CDR2 YFSETQ. The CDR3 loop is CASSPGDYETQYF. CDR3 DNA: TGCGCCAGCAGTCCAGGGGACTATGAGACCCAGTACTTC.

The chain recombines TRBV2 with TRBJ2-5; 8 bases line up with TRBD2. Unmatched junction bases numbered 8, after V lost 6 bases and J lost 2 bases. Germline CDR1 is SNHLY and CDR2 is FYNNEI. The CDR3 has 15 amino acids. The CDR3: CASRRNGGAQETQYF. CDR3 coding DNA: TGTGCCAGCAGAAGGAACGGGGGGGCTCAAGAGACCCAGTACTTC.